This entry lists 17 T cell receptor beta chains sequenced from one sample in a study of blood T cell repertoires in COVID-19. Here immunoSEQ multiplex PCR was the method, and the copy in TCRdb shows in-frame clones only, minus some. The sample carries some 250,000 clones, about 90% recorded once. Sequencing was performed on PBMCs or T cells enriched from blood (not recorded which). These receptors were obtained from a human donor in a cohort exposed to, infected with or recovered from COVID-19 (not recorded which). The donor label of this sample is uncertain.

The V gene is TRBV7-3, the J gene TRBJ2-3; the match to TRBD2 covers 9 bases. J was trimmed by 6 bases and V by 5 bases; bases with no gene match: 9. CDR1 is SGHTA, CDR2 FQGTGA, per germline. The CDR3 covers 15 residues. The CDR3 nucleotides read TGTGCCAGCAGCCCCGGGACTAGCAGTGCGGATACGCAGTATTTT. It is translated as CASSPGTSSADTQYF.

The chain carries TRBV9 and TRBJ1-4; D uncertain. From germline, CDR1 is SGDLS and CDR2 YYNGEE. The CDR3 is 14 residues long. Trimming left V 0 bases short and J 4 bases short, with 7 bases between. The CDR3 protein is CASSVGAGNEKLFF. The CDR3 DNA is TGTGCCAGCAGCGTAGGGGCAGGTAATGAAAAACTGTTTTTT.

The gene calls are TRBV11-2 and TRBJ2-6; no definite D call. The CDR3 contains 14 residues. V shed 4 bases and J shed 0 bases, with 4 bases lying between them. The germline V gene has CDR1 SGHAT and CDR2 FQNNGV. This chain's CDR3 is CASSSVSGANVLTF. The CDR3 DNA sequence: TGTGCCAGCAGCTCTGTCTCTGGGGCCAACGTCCTGACTTTC.

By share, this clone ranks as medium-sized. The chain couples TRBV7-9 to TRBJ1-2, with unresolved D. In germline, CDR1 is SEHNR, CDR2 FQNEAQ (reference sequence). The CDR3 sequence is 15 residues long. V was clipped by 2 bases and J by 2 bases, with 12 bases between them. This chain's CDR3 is CASSLSATVNYGYTF. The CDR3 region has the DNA TGTGCCAGCAGCTTAAGCGCGACGGTCAACTATGGCTACACCTTC.

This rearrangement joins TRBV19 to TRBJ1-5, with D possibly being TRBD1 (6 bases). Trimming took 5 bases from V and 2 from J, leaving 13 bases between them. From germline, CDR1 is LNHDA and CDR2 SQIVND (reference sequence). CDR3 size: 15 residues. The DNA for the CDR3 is TGTGCCAGTAGTTCGGGGGGCGGCGGCAATCAGCCCCAGCATTTT. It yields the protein CASSSGGGGNQPQHF.

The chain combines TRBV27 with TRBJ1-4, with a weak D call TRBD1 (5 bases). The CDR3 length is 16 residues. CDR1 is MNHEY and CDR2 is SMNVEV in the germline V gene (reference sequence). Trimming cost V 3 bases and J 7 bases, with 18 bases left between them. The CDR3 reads CASSFSQGLVVEKLFF. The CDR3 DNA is TGTGCCAGCAGTTTTTCGCAGGGCTTAGTGGTTGAAAAACTGTTTTTT. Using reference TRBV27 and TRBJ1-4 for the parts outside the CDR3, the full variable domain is EAQVTQNPRYLITVTGKKLTVTCSQNMNHEYMSWYRQDPGLGLRQIYYSMNVEVTDKGDVPEGYKVSRKEKRNFPLILESPSPNQTSLYFCASSFSQGLVVEKLFFGSGTQLSVL.

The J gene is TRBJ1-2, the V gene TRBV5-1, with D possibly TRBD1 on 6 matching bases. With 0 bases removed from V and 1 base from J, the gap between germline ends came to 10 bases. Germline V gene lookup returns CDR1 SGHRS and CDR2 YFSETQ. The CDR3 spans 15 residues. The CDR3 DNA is TGCGCCAGCAGCTTGGTGGACAGAAATAACTATGGCTACACCTTC. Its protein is CASSLVDRNNYGYTF.

The CDR3 loop reads CASSYSDRPDYGYTF. CDR3 DNA sequence: TGTGCCAGCAGTTACTCGGACAGGCCGGACTATGGCTACACCTTC. J is TRBJ1-2 and V is TRBV6-5, with 7 bases matching TRBD1. The CDR3 sequence is 15 residues long. The V gene's germline CDR1 is MNHEY and CDR2 SVGAGI. With V trimmed by 0 bases and J by 3 bases, 4 bases remained unmatched.

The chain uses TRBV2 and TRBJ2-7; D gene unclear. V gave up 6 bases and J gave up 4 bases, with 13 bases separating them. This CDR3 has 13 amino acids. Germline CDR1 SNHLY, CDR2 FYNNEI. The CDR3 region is CASRTLEIYEQYF. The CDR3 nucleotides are TGTGCCAGCAGAACCCTAGAAATTTACGAGCAGTACTTC.

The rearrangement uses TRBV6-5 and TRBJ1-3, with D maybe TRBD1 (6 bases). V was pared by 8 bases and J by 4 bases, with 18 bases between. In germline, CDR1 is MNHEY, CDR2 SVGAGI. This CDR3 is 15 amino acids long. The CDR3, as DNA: TGTGCCAGCTCTAGAGAAGGGGGAAGAGGAAACACCATATATTTT. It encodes CASSREGGRGNTIYF.

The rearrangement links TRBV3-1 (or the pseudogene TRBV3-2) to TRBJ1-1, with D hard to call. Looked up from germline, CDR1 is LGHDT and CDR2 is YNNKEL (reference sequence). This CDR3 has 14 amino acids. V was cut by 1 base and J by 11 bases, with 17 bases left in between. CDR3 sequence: CASSQGKVRLRAFF. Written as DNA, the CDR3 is TGTGCCAGCAGCCAAGGAAAGGTAAGGCTGCGGGCTTTCTTT.

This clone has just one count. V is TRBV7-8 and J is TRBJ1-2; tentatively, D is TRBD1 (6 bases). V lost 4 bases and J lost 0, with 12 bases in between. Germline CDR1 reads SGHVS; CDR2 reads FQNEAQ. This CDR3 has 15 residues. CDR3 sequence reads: CASSSRDTANYGYTF. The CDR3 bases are TGTGCCAGCAGCTCGAGGGACACCGCTAACTATGGCTACACCTTC.

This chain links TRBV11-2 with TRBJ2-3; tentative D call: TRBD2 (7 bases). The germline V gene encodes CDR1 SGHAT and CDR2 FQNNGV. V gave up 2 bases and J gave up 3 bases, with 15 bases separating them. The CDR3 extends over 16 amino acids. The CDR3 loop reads CASSLTGGGSTDTQYF. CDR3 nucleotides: TGTGCCAGCAGCTTAACTGGCGGGGGCTCGACAGATACGCAGTATTTT.

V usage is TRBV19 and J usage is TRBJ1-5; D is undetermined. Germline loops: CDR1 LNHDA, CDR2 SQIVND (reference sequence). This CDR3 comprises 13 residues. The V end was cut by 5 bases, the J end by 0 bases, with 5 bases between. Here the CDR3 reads CASSQASNQPQHF. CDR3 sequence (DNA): TGTGCCAGTAGTCAGGCTAGCAATCAGCCCCAGCATTTT.

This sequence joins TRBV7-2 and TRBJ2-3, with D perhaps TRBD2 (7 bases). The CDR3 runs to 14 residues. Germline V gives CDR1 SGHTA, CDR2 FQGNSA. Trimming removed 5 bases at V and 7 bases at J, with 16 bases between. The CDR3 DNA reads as TGTGCCAGCAGCGGAGGGAGGGGGGCCTATACGCAGTATTTT. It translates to CASSGGRGAYTQYF. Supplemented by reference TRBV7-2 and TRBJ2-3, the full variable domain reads GAGVSQSPSNKVTEKGKDVELRCDPISGHTALYWYRQSLGQGLEFLIYFQGNSAPDKSGLPSDRFSAERTGGSVSTLTIQRTQQEDSAVYLCASSGGRGAYTQYFGPGTRLTVL.

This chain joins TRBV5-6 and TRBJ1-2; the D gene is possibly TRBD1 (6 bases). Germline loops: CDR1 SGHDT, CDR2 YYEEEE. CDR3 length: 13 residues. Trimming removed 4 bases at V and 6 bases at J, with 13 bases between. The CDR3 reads CASSRSGVDGYTF. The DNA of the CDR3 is TGTGCCAGCAGCCGGTCAGGGGTGGATGGCTACACCTTC.

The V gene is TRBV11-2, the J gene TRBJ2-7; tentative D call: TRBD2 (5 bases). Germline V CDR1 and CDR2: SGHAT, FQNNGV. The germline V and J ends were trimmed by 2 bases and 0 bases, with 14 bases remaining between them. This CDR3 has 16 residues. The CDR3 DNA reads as TGTGCCAGCAGCTTATCCCCCGGACTTAGCTCCTACGAGCAGTACTTC. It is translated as CASSLSPGLSSYEQYF. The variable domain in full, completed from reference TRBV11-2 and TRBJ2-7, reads EAGVAQSPRYKIIEKRQSVAFWCNPISGHATLYWYQQILGQGPKLLIQFQNNGVVDDSQLPKDRFSAERLKGVDSTLKIQPAKLEDSAVYLCASSLSPGLSSYEQYFGPGTRLTVT.